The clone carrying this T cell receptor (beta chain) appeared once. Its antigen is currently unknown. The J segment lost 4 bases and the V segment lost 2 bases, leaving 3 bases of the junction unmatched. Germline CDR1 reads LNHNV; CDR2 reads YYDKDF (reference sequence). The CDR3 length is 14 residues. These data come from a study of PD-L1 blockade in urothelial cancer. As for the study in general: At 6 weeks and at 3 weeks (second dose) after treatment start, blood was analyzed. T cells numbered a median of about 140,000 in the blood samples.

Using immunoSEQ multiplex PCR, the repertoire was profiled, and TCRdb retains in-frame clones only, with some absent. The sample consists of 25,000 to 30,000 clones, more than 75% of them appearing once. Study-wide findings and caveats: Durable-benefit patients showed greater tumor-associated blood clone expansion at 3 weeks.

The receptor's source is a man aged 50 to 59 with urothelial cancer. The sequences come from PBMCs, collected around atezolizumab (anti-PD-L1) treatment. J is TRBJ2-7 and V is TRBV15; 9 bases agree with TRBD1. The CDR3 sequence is CATSRSGQGYEQYF. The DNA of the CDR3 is TGTGCCACCAGCAGATCGGGACAGGGATACGAGCAGTACTTC.